Included here is one T cell receptor beta chain sequence, with context. Its antigen is currently unknown. The data were obtained in a study of T cell responses to AZD1222 COVID-19 vaccine. Study-wide context: Pooled together were second doses at about 4 or about 12 weeks.

Study-wide findings and caveats: Baseline serology detected seropositivity in only a handful of AZD1222 recipients. Donors were mostly white British, more females; clonal diversity possibly underestimated. Spike-wide vaccine-associated CD4 TCRs dominated at 160-218 and 743-854.

CDR3 length: 12 residues. V was clipped by 4 bases and J by 0 bases, with 5 bases between them. From germline, CDR1 is SGDLS and CDR2 YYNGEE. This table comes from immunoSEQ multiplex PCR, and its TCRdb copy is limited to in-frame clones, with some not included. Among 55,000 to 70,000 clones, approximately 80% were seen once, and the ten largest hold roughly an eighth. Source: peripheral blood, taken on day 0 of AZD1222 vaccination. This rearrangement joins TRBV9 to TRBJ2-7; no firm D call. The sequence was obtained from an adult in good health. CDR3 bases: TGTGCCAGCAGCCCTCCCTCCTACGAGCAGTACTTC. Translation gives CASSPPSYEQYF.